Following are 8 T cell receptor beta chains from one sample sequenced in a study of Tregs in tolerant kidney transplant recipients. TCRdb keeps only in-frame clones here, not all; method: immunoSEQ multiplex PCR. The sample includes tens of thousands of clones, 65% to 85% of them seen just once. Sequencing was carried out using CD4+ T cells from blood. These receptor sequences come from a human donor in good health.

The rearrangement links TRBV2 to TRBJ2-7, with 8 bases that match TRBD1. The CDR3 has 13 residues. From germline, CDR1 is SNHLY and CDR2 FYNNEI. Trimming took 5 bases from V and 5 from J; bases not matched to a gene: 5. In DNA form, the CDR3 reads TGTGCCAGCAGTCGGCAGGGGGCTGACGAGCAGTACTTC. It specifies CASSRQGADEQYF.

V usage is TRBV6-6 and J usage is TRBJ2-7; 11 bases agree with TRBD2. Germline CDR1 and CDR2: MNHNY and SVGAGI (reference sequence). The CDR3 is 13 residues long. The V and J ends lost 4 bases and 6 bases, in that order; junction bases with no gene match: 2. CDR3 sequence: CASSWGTSGEQYF. CDR3 DNA sequence: TGTGCCAGCAGTTGGGGGACTAGCGGCGAGCAGTACTTC.

CDR3 in amino acids: CASSPTDRGDYEQYF. The CDR3 nucleotides are TGTGCCAGCTCACCTACTGACAGGGGGGACTACGAGCAGTACTTC. The rearrangement links TRBV18 to TRBJ2-7; 9 bases are a match to TRBD1. V shed 3 bases and J 3 bases; nucleotides not matched to a gene: 6. The CDR3 spans 15 residues. CDR1 and CDR2 from the germline V gene are KGHSH and LQKENI.

This clone came up a few times. This sequence joins TRBV6-1 and TRBJ1-4; D gene uncertain. V shed 0 bases and J shed 0 bases, with 11 bases lying between them. The CDR3 is 17 amino acids. Germline CDR1 reads MNHNS; CDR2 reads SASEGT. This CDR3 is CASSEALTQATNEKLFF. CDR3 DNA: TGTGCCAGCAGTGAAGCGTTAACTCAAGCAACTAATGAAAAACTGTTTTTT.

J is TRBJ2-2 and V is TRBV5-8; TRBD1 aligns across 7 bases. The CDR3 is 15 amino acids. The V segment lost 3 bases and the J segment 0 bases; nucleotides outside the gene matches: 2. CDR1 and CDR2 (germline): SGHTS, YDEGEE. CDR3: CASSSTGANTGELFF. The CDR3 DNA reads as TGTGCCAGCAGCTCAACAGGGGCGAACACCGGGGAGCTGTTTTTT.

The chain combines TRBV2 with TRBJ1-2; 8 nucleotides align to TRBD1. Trimming cost V 6 bases and J 4 bases; bases outside gene matches: 4. The CDR3 consists of 13 residues. CDR1 is SNHLY and CDR2 is FYNNEI in the germline V gene. The CDR3, as DNA: TGTGCCAGCAGGGGGGGACAGGTCTATGGCTACACCTTC. Protein: CASRGGQVYGYTF.

V gene TRBV5-6 combines with J gene TRBJ2-3, with D perhaps TRBD1 (6 bases). CDR3 length: 14 amino acids. V was trimmed by 2 bases and J by 6 bases, leaving 13 bases between them. Per germline, CDR1 SGHDT and CDR2 YYEEEE. Here the CDR3 reads CASSLPSTGDTQYF. In DNA, the CDR3 is TGTGCCAGCAGCTTACCCTCCACAGGGGATACGCAGTATTTT.

The gene calls are TRBV18 and TRBJ1-4; 8 bases line up with TRBD1. The CDR3 consists of 14 residues. The germline V gene has CDR1 KGHSH and CDR2 LQKENI. V was pared by 6 bases and J by 7 bases, with 7 bases of the junction left unmatched. The CDR3 coding sequence is TGTGCCAGCTCCCGTGACAGGGGTCTTGAAAAACTGTTTTTT. As protein: CASSRDRGLEKLFF.